The 24 T cell receptor beta chains below were found in one sample sequenced in a study of vaccination effects on CD4 cells after COVID-19. These receptors lack a known antigen. Using immunoSEQ multiplex PCR, the repertoire was profiled, and TCRdb retains in-frame clones only, with some absent. The data show about 40,000 clones, around 66% seen once. CD4+ T cells were isolated after less than 13 days of culture. Each person got two doses of an mRNA SARS-CoV-2 vaccine, BNT162b2 or mRNA-1273. The sequencing here drew on CD4+ T cells from PBMCs cultured without peptide, taken after COVID-19 vaccination. The receptors come from a human donor who received a COVID-19 vaccine.

The chain uses TRBV27 and TRBJ2-5, with a possible D match to TRBD1 (6 bases). The CDR3 loop spans 15 amino acids. V was shortened by 4 bases and J by 3 bases, with 15 bases between the two germline ends. Germline CDR1 is MNHEY and CDR2 is SMNVEV (reference sequence). The CDR3 DNA reads TGTGCCAGCAGTTGGGGCAGGGGTGACAAAGAGACCCAGTACTTC. This gives the protein CASSWGRGDKETQYF.

There are a few counts of this clone. The genes are TRBV14 and TRBJ2-2; D gene uncertain. In germline, CDR1 is SGHDN, CDR2 FVKESK. The CDR3 consists of 14 residues. Deletions cut 1 base from V and 9 bases from J, with 12 bases between. The CDR3: CASSQGVWARELFF. The CDR3 region has the DNA TGTGCCAGCAGCCAAGGTGTGTGGGCGCGGGAGCTGTTTTTT. Combining the CDR3 with reference TRBV14 and TRBJ2-2 gives the whole variable domain EAGVTQFPSHSVIEKGQTVTLRCDPISGHDNLYWYRRVMGKEIKFLLHFVKESKQDESGMPNNRFLAERTGGTYSTLKVQPAELEDSGVYFCASSQGVWARELFFGEGSRLTVL.

This clone was detected only a few times. The chain couples TRBV6-5 to TRBJ1-4; D might be TRBD1 (6 bases). Germline V gene lookup returns CDR1 MNHEY and CDR2 SVGAGI. The CDR3 runs to 13 residues. Trimming shortened V by 8 bases and J by 4 bases, and 11 bases separated the two germline ends. The DNA for the CDR3 is TGTGCCAGCTCAGGGGCGGGTAATGAAAAACTGTTTTTT. As protein: CASSGAGNEKLFF.

The chain carries TRBV6-5 and TRBJ2-4, with a weak D call TRBD2 (7 bases). The CDR3 has 15 residues. V gave up 0 bases and J gave up 5 bases, with 11 bases separating them. Germline lookup yields CDR1 MNHEY and CDR2 SVGAGI. The CDR3 here is CASSYSRGGENIQYF. The CDR3 DNA sequence: TGTGCCAGCAGTTACTCGAGAGGGGGGGAAAACATTCAGTACTTC.

The chain joins TRBV12-3 or TRBV12-4 to TRBJ2-1; 7 bases line up with TRBD2. Trimming removed 0 bases from V and 13 bases from J; junction bases left unmatched: 6. The length of the CDR3 is 13 residues. The CDR3 nucleotides are TGTGCCAGCAGTTTAGCGTCTAGCGGTACTCAGTTCTTC. Translated: CASSLASSGTQFF.

The rearrangement uses TRBV7-2 and TRBJ1-2, with D possibly TRBD1 on 5 matching bases. Germline V CDR1 and CDR2: SGHTA, FQGNSA. V lost 2 bases to trimming and J lost 3 bases, with 10 bases between them. This CDR3 spans 14 amino acids. For the CDR3, the DNA is TGTGCCAGCAGCTTATATGGGGGAGACTATGGCTACACCTTC. It specifies CASSLYGGDYGYTF.

The chain couples TRBV4-2 to TRBJ2-3; D unresolved. From germline, CDR1 is LGHNA and CDR2 YNFKEQ. The CDR3 length is 16 residues. Trimming removed 0 bases from V and 6 bases from J, with 16 bases in between. DNA of the CDR3: TGTGCCAGCAGCCAAGATATGGGGTCCTCTCTGGATACGCAGTATTTT. It codes for CASSQDMGSSLDTQYF.

This chain joins TRBV7-2 and TRBJ2-5, with 10 bases matching TRBD2. This CDR3 is 17 amino acids long. Germline V gene sequence: CDR1 SGHTA, CDR2 FQGNSA. J gave up 2 bases and V 6 bases, and 12 bases lay outside the gene matches. CDR3 coding DNA: TGTGCCAGCAGAGGAGTCTGGCCTAGCGGGAGTCAAGAGACCCAGTACTTC. Protein product: CASRGVWPSGSQETQYF. Full variable domain (rest looked up from reference TRBV7-2 and TRBJ2-5): GAGVSQSPSNKVTEKGKDVELRCDPISGHTALYWYRQSLGQGLEFLIYFQGNSAPDKSGLPSDRFSAERTGGSVSTLTIQRTQQEDSAVYLCASRGVWPSGSQETQYFGPGTRLLVL.

This chain connects TRBV27 to TRBJ2-1, with 11 nucleotides matching TRBD2. CDR1 is MNHEY and CDR2 is SMNVEV in the germline V gene (reference sequence). The CDR3 is 16 residues long. J lost 7 bases, V lost 6 bases, and 11 bases had no gene match. CDR3 nucleotides: TGTGCCAGCAGCCATACTACTAGCGGGGGTTGGAATGAGCAGTTCTTC. This encodes CASSHTTSGGWNEQFF.

The V call is TRBV29-1, the J call TRBJ1-1; D remains ambiguous. This CDR3 spans 13 amino acids. The V end was cut by 0 bases, the J end by 8 bases, with 13 bases between. Looked up from germline, CDR1 is SQVTM and CDR2 is ANQGSEA. The CDR3 sequence: CSVEERKAGEAFF. The CDR3 DNA sequence: TGCAGCGTTGAAGAACGTAAGGCAGGAGAAGCTTTCTTT. The entire variable domain, with the rest obtained from reference TRBV29-1 and TRBJ1-1, is as follows: SAVISQKPSRDICQRGTSLTIQCQVDSQVTMMFWYRQQPGQSLTLIATANQGSEATYESGFVIDKFPISRPNLTFSTLTVSNMSPEDSSIYLCSVEERKAGEAFFGQGTRLTVV.

The V and J genes are TRBV14 and TRBJ1-6; D ambiguous. The V end lost 0 bases, the J end lost 10 bases, and 10 bases lay between the germline ends. The CDR3 spans 14 residues. Germline CDR1 SGHDN, CDR2 FVKESK. CDR3 coding DNA: TGTGCCAGCAGCCAAGAGGGTCCGGGATCACCCCTCCACTTT. As protein: CASSQEGPGSPLHF. Combining the CDR3 with reference TRBV14 and TRBJ1-6 gives the whole variable domain EAGVTQFPSHSVIEKGQTVTLRCDPISGHDNLYWYRRVMGKEIKFLLHFVKESKQDESGMPNNRFLAERTGGTYSTLKVQPAELEDSGVYFCASSQEGPGSPLHFGNGTRLTVT.

J is TRBJ1-1 and V is TRBV5-1; TRBD1 matches at 8 bases. This CDR3 is built from 13 residues. Per the germline V gene, CDR1 is SGHRS and CDR2 is YFSETQ. Trimming at V came to 3 bases and at J to 10 bases, leaving 8 bases not matched to a gene. The CDR3 nucleotides are TGCGCCAGCAGCTCGGGACAGGCTTTGGGAGCTTTCTTT. Its translation: CASSSGQALGAFF.

This clone has more than one count but fewer than ten. CDR3 DNA: TGTGCCAGCAGCTTAGGAGGGCACTATGGCTACACCTTC. It codes for CASSLGGHYGYTF. The chain has TRBV11-2 and TRBJ1-2, with D hard to call. Between the trimmed V and J ends, which lost 1 base and 3 bases, there was a span of 6 bases. The CDR3 is 13 amino acids. Germline CDR1 reads SGHAT; CDR2 reads FQNNGV.

V gene TRBV24-1 combines with J gene TRBJ2-1, with 12 nucleotides matching TRBD2. V lost 6 bases and J lost 3; bases outside the gene matches: 5. The germline CDR1 and CDR2 sequences are KGHDR and SFDVKD. The CDR3 contains 16 residues. In DNA form, the CDR3 reads TGTGCCACCAGTTCTAGCGGGGGGGTAAACTACAATGAGCAGTTCTTC. Protein product: CATSSSGGVNYNEQFF.

The rearrangement joins TRBV7-9 to TRBJ1-2, with 10 bases lining up with TRBD1. The J segment lost 6 bases and the V segment lost 5 bases, leaving 3 bases of the junction unmatched. This CDR3 is 13 amino acids long. Germline V gene sequence: CDR1 SEHNR, CDR2 FQNEAQ (reference sequence). The CDR3 DNA reads as TGTGCCAGCAGCAGACAGGGGGCAGATGGCTACACCTTC. Amino acids: CASSRQGADGYTF.

The chain uses TRBV7-8 and TRBJ1-3; no definite D call. CDR1 and CDR2 from the germline V gene are SGHVS and FQNEAQ. This CDR3 is built from 14 residues. Trimming shortened V by 8 bases and J by 4 bases, and 15 bases separated the two germline ends. The CDR3: CASQQKGGGNTIYF. CDR3 DNA: TGTGCCAGCCAACAAAAAGGTGGAGGAAACACCATATATTTT. The variable domain in full, with the rest retrieved from reference TRBV7-8 and TRBJ1-3, is GAGVSQSPRYKVAKRGQDVALRCDPISGHVSLFWYQQALGQGPEFLTYFQNEAQLDKSGLPSDRFFAERPEGSVSTLKIQRTQQEDSAVYLCASQQKGGGNTIYFGEGSWLTVV.

In this sample, this clone turned up a few times. The chain's CDR3 is CASSHRDSSSYEQYF. The CDR3 bases are TGTGCCAGCAGTCACCGGGACAGTAGCTCCTACGAGCAGTACTTC. V and J are TRBV6-2 or TRBV6-3 and TRBJ2-7; 7 nucleotides line up with TRBD1. Germline V gives CDR1 MNHEY, CDR2 SVGEGT. The junction had 7 bases not matched to a gene; V was cut back by 5 bases and J by 0 bases. This CDR3 spans 15 amino acids.

The CDR3 here is CASSLGAGSPLHF. The CDR3 region has the DNA TGTGCCAGCAGTTTGGGCGCAGGATCACCCCTCCACTTT. This sequence joins TRBV12-3 or TRBV12-4 and TRBJ1-6; D gene uncertain. The V end was cut by 3 bases, the J end by 10 bases, with 10 bases between. This CDR3 contains 13 residues.

The genes are TRBV4-1 and TRBJ2-5; either TRBD1 or TRBD2 may supply D (5 bases each). In germline, CDR1 is MGHRA, CDR2 YSYEKL. CDR3 length equals 17 residues. The V gene lost 4 bases and the J gene lost 4 bases, with 22 bases spanning the gap. CDR3: CASSPAGTGTNRETQYF. The CDR3 region has the DNA TGCGCCAGCAGCCCAGCCGGGACGGGGACGAACCGAGAGACCCAGTACTTC.

The CDR3 bases are TGTGCCAGCAGCTGGGGACTAGCGGGAGTTGCAGGTGGCGATACGCAGTATTTT. As protein: CASSWGLAGVAGGDTQYF. The chain couples TRBV7-6 to TRBJ2-3; 14 nucleotides align to TRBD2. Per the germline V gene, CDR1 is SGHVS and CDR2 is FNYEAQ. V lost 4 bases and J lost 6; bases outside the gene matches: 12. The CDR3 totals 18 residues.

The chain recombines TRBV28 with TRBJ1-1, with a tentative D call TRBD1 (6 bases). CDR1 and CDR2 (germline): MDHEN, SYDVKM. V was shortened by 4 bases and J by 4 bases, with 10 bases between the two germline ends. The CDR3 consists of 13 residues. CDR3 amino acids: CASSSGGLTEAFF. The CDR3 DNA reads TGTGCCAGCAGTTCCGGGGGCCTCACTGAAGCTTTCTTT.

The V and J genes are TRBV5-1 and TRBJ1-4, with D uncertain. The length of the CDR3 is 17 residues. V lost 1 base, J lost 0 bases, and 13 bases lay in between. The germline V gene has CDR1 SGHRS and CDR2 YFSETQ. CDR3 sequence reads: CASSLMGSSTTNEKLFF. The CDR3 bases are TGCGCCAGCAGCTTGATGGGCAGCAGTACAACTAATGAAAAACTGTTTTTT.

This clone occurred a few times. V usage is TRBV2 and J usage is TRBJ1-2; D gene uncertain. The germline CDR1 and CDR2 sequences are SNHLY and FYNNEI. The CDR3 runs to 12 residues. V gave up 2 bases and J gave up 8 bases, with 9 bases separating them. CDR3 in amino acids: CASSEKGYGYTF. In nucleotides, the CDR3 is TGTGCCAGCAGTGAAAAGGGCTACGGCTACACCTTC. Drawing the rest from reference TRBV2 and TRBJ1-2, the complete variable domain is EPEVTQTPSHQVTQMGQEVILRCVPISNHLYFYWYRQILGQKVEFLVSFYNNEISEKSEIFDDQFSVERPDGSNFTLKIRSTKLEDSAMYFCASSEKGYGYTFGSGTRLTVV.

The rearrangement links TRBV7-8 to TRBJ2-5; a possible D gene is TRBD2 (5 bases). The length of the CDR3 is 15 residues. CDR1 is SGHVS and CDR2 is FQNEAQ in the germline V gene. Deletions cut 5 bases from V and 5 bases from J, with 18 bases between. For the CDR3, the DNA is TGTGCCAGCAGCCCTACGCTGGGCCGCGGGGAGACCCAGTACTTC. Its translation: CASSPTLGRGETQYF.